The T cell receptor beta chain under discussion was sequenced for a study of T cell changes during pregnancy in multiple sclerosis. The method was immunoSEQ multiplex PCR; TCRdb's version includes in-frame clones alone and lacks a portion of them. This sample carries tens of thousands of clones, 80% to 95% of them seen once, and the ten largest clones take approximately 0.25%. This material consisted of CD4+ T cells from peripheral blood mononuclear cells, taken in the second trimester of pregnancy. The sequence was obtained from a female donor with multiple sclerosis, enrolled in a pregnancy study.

The DNA of the CDR3 is TGTGCCAGCAGCTTGCAGGGGTATGCTTTCTTT. The encoded protein is CASSLQGYAFF. The chain employs TRBV7-9 and TRBJ1-1, with a possible D match to TRBD1 (6 bases). Looked up from germline, CDR1 is SEHNR and CDR2 is FQNEAQ (reference sequence). The V and J ends lost 3 bases and 11 bases respectively, with 10 bases between them. This CDR3 spans 11 amino acids.